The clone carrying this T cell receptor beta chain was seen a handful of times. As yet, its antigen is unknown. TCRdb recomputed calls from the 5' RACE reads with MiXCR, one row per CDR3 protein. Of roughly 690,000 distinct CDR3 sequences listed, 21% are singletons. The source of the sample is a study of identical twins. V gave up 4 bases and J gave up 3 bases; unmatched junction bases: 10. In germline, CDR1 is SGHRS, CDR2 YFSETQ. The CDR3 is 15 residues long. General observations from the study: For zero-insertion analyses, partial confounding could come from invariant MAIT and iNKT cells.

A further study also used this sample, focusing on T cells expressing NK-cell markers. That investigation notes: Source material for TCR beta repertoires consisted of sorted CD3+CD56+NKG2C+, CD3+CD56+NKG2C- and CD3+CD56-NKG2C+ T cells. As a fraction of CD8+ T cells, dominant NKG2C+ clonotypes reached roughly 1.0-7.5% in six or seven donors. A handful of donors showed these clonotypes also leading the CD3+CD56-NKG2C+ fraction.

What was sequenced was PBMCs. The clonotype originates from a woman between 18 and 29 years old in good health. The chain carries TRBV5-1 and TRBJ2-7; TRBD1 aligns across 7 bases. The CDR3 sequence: CASSLTGTEYYEQYF. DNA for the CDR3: TGCGCCAGCAGCCTAACCGGGACAGAGTACTACGAGCAGTACTTC.